This TCR beta chain stems from a study of T-cell memory formation after mild COVID-19. TCRdb ran MiXCR on the 5' RACE reads and lists one entry per CDR3 protein. The profile covers approximately 180,000 distinct CDR3 sequences, with approximately 16% appearing a single time and 2% to 2.5% taken by the ten largest. This clonotype was observed a handful of times. This may come from a read error, since a much larger clone is one base off. The sequencing input was PBMCs or a T cell subset sorted from them (not recorded which). This clonotype originated in an adult woman who had mild COVID-19 (a few samples of this study predate the infection). Cell type and time point are not known.

The CDR3 nucleotides are TGCAGCGCAGGGGTGTTGGGTGAGACCCAGTACTTC. As protein: CSAGVLGETQYF. The V gene is TRBV29-1, the J gene TRBJ2-5; D perhaps matches TRBD1 (6 bases). The germline gives CDR1 SQVTM, CDR2 ANQGSEA. The germline V and J ends were trimmed by 7 bases and 5 bases, with 14 bases remaining between them. The CDR3 runs to 12 residues. Based on the CDR3 plus reference TRBV29-1 and TRBJ2-5, the full variable domain is SAVISQKPSRDICQRGTSLTIQCQVDSQVTMMFWYRQQPGQSLTLIATANQGSEATYESGFVIDKFPISRPNLTFSTLTVSNMSPEDSSIYLCSAGVLGETQYFGPGTRLLVL.